This record covers a single T cell receptor beta chain. This sample stems from a study of blood T cell repertoires in COVID-19. CDR3 size: 14 residues. Germline V gene lookup returns CDR1 MNHEY and CDR2 SVGEGT. Trimming removed 4 bases from V and 9 bases from J, with 19 bases in between. Per the authors' pipeline: Amplifying reference gene primers gave estimates of nucleated cell counts. Clones were read by immunoSEQ multiplex PCR, and TCRdb kept only the in-frame ones, dropping some. The DNA gave D and trimming, while V, J and clone size come from that table. The sample holds some 170,000 clones; 82% are singletons and the top ten take approximately 9.1%.

This clonotype originated in a woman in her 70s with acute or convalescent COVID-19. The V call is TRBV6-2 or TRBV6-3, the J call TRBJ2-7, with D perhaps matching TRBD1 (6 bases). Sequenced sample: peripheral blood. DNA for the CDR3: TGTGCCAGCAGTTTACAGGGTCTAATCTCTCGGCAGTACTTC. It is translated as CASSLQGLISRQYF.